One sample yielded the 24 T cell receptor beta chains listed below, sequenced in a study of blood T cell repertoires in COVID-19. Some clones are missing from TCRdb's copy, which holds only in-frame ones; the method was immunoSEQ multiplex PCR. Found here are 65,000 to 90,000 clones, 87% of them singletons; the top ten hold approximately 8%. Sequenced input: peripheral blood. These receptors all stem from a man aged 30-40 years with acute or convalescent COVID-19.

V is TRBV6-1 and J is TRBJ2-3, with D possibly matching TRBD2 (6 bases). The V end lost 3 bases, the J end lost 5 bases, and 12 bases lay between the germline ends. The CDR3 length is 14 residues. Germline V lookup: CDR1 MNHNS, CDR2 SASEGT. CDR3 sequence: CASSEPGVVDTQYF. The DNA of the CDR3 is TGTGCCAGCAGTGAGCCGGGAGTGGTAGATACGCAGTATTTT.

The J gene is TRBJ1-1, the V gene TRBV5-1; D ambiguous. The CDR3 totals 11 residues. Trimming removed 3 bases from V and 8 bases from J, with 8 bases in between. Germline CDR1 reads SGHRS; CDR2 reads YFSETQ. Here the CDR3 reads CASSSSGEAFF. The CDR3 nucleotides are TGCGCCAGCAGCTCCAGCGGAGAAGCTTTCTTT.

The V and J genes are TRBV19 and TRBJ1-5; D is undetermined. Germline V gene data show CDR1 as LNHDA and CDR2 as SQIVND (reference sequence). Trimming cost V 6 bases and J 6 bases, with 12 bases left between them. This CDR3 contains 13 residues. This chain's CDR3 is CASSYEGVQPQHF. The CDR3, as DNA: TGTGCCAGTAGCTACGAGGGAGTTCAGCCCCAGCATTTT.

Concerning this clone itself: Other nucleotide sequences from this sample produce the same CDR3. This chain joins TRBV4-1 and TRBJ2-7, with 7 bases that match TRBD2. The CDR3 spans 13 residues. The germline gives CDR1 MGHRA, CDR2 YSYEKL. With 3 bases clipped from V and 1 base from J, the junction kept 0 bases outside the gene matches. The CDR3 loop reads CASSQGGSYEQYF. The DNA for the CDR3 is TGCGCCAGCAGCCAGGGAGGGTCCTACGAGCAGTACTTC.

The chain combines TRBV7-2 with TRBJ1-2; D possibly corresponds to TRBD1 (5 bases). The CDR3 consists of 12 residues. V shed 5 bases and J shed 5 bases, with 9 bases lying between them. Germline-derived CDR1 and CDR2 are SGHTA and FQGNSA. CDR3 residues: CASSAGYYGYTF. In nucleotides, the CDR3 is TGTGCCAGCAGCGCAGGGTATTATGGCTACACCTTC.

The chain links TRBV7-9 to TRBJ1-5, with 9 bases fitting TRBD1. Germline V gene data show CDR1 as SEHNR and CDR2 as FQNEAQ (reference sequence). The length of the CDR3 is 14 residues. Germline trimming cut 9 bases from V and 2 bases from J; bases unmatched to any gene: 5. CDR3 sequence reads: CASNRGPGNQPQHF. DNA for the CDR3: TGTGCCAGTAACAGGGGGCCGGGCAATCAGCCCCAGCATTTT.

This chain links TRBV5-4 with TRBJ1-5; D is uncertain. The CDR3 extends over 16 amino acids. Between the trimmed V and J ends, which lost 3 bases and 0 bases, there was a span of 13 bases. Germline CDR1 SGHNT, CDR2 YYREEE (reference sequence). CDR3 amino acids: CASSSRAIYSNQPQHF. The CDR3 bases are TGTGCCAGCAGCTCCCGCGCGATCTATAGCAATCAGCCCCAGCATTTT.

The CDR3 coding sequence is TGTGCCAGCACCCCGAAGGCCGGGGGAGGAATAGATACGCAGTATTTT. Its translation: CASTPKAGGGIDTQYF. The V and J genes are TRBV28 and TRBJ2-3, with a weak D call TRBD2 (6 bases). The V gene's germline CDR1 is MDHEN and CDR2 SYDVKM. The CDR3 runs to 16 residues. V lost 7 bases, J lost 5 bases, and 22 bases lay in between.

J is TRBJ2-1 and V is TRBV27, with 11 bases matching TRBD2. The germline V gene has CDR1 MNHEY and CDR2 SMNVEV (reference sequence). Trimming took 5 bases from V and 7 from J; bases not matched to a gene: 7. CDR3 length: 15 residues. CDR3 coding DNA: TGTGCCAGCAGTCGCCGGACTAGCGGGCCTAATGAGCAGTTCTTC. This encodes CASSRRTSGPNEQFF.

This clone was seen once. This likely comes from a read error, as the CDR3 has no conserved phenylalanine or tryptophan at its end. The limits of the CDR3 on the DNA are not certain, so only TCRdb's listed CDR3 is given. The V and J genes are TRBV6-4 and TRBJ2-7; TRBD1, the D gene given by the table, was not confirmed from the DNA. Inclusive of both ends, the CDR3 amounts to 10 amino acids. Germline V lookup: CDR1 MRHNA, CDR2 SNTAGT. CDR3 amino acids: CAKTTGGDFG.

The V gene is TRBV10-3, the J gene TRBJ2-5; TRBD2 agrees at 9 bases. Looked up from germline, CDR1 is ENHRY and CDR2 is SYGVKD. CDR3 length: 15 residues. Trimming at V came to 0 bases and at J to 4 bases, leaving 3 bases not matched to a gene. The CDR3 bases are TGTGCCATCAGTGAGTCGGGGACTAGCAGAGAGACCCAGTACTTC. Its translation is CAISESGTSRETQYF.

The table lists this clone with a count of one. The chain employs TRBV28 and TRBJ1-5, with D possibly being TRBD1 (6 bases). The V gene's germline CDR1 is MDHEN and CDR2 SYDVKM. V was trimmed by 3 bases and J by 9 bases, leaving 12 bases between them. The CDR3 extends over 13 amino acids. CDR3 DNA: TGTGCCAGCAGTTTGACGGGGACATGGCCCCAGCATTTT. Its protein product is CASSLTGTWPQHF.

The chain couples TRBV7-3 to TRBJ2-5; unclear D gene. Germline lookup yields CDR1 SGHTA and CDR2 FQGTGA. The CDR3 spans 16 residues. V was cut by 5 bases and J by 6 bases, with 22 bases left in between. The CDR3 protein is CASSLQPGSSRQTQYF. In DNA, the CDR3 is TGTGCCAGCAGCCTCCAGCCCGGGTCTTCACGACAGACCCAGTACTTC.

The sample holds one count of this clone. This chain uses TRBV5-6 with TRBJ2-1; 8 bases fit TRBD1. The germline CDR1 and CDR2 sequences are SGHDT and YYEEEE. The CDR3 runs 13 residues. V was pared by 7 bases and J by 4 bases, with 4 bases of the junction left unmatched. The CDR3: CASSRQGYNEQFF. CDR3 DNA: TGTGCCAGCTCGAGACAGGGGTACAATGAGCAGTTCTTC.

In this sample, this clone turned up a few times. The chain employs TRBV27 and TRBJ1-2; 8 bases agree with TRBD1. CDR3 length: 13 amino acids. Germline assignment: CDR1 MNHEY and CDR2 SMNVEV (reference sequence). V shed 3 bases, J shed 8 bases, and the junction held 5 bases outside the gene matches. This chain's CDR3 is CASSLRQGRGYTF. CDR3 bases: TGTGCCAGCAGTTTGAGACAGGGGCGGGGCTACACCTTC.

The chain is built from TRBV4-1 and TRBJ2-7, with unresolved D. The CDR3 covers 12 residues. The germline gives CDR1 MGHRA, CDR2 YSYEKL. The ends were cut back, 2 bases at V and 6 bases at J, with 8 bases in the middle. CDR3 region: CASSQISGEQYF. The CDR3 coding sequence is TGCGCCAGCAGCCAAATATCGGGCGAGCAGTACTTC.

By sample share, this clone is medium-sized. The chain is built from TRBV6-1 and TRBJ2-7; TRBD2 matches 9 bases. The J segment lost 0 bases and the V segment lost 0 bases, leaving 0 bases of the junction unmatched. Germline V lookup: CDR1 MNHNS, CDR2 SASEGT. The CDR3 runs 15 residues. The CDR3 DNA is TGTGCCAGCAGTGAAGCACTAGCGGGCTCCTACGAGCAGTACTTC. This gives the protein CASSEALAGSYEQYF.

The chain combines TRBV25-1 with TRBJ1-1; tentative D call: TRBD1 (6 bases). The ends were cut back, 6 bases at V and 5 bases at J, with 7 bases in the middle. Germline V gene sequence: CDR1 MGHDK, CDR2 SYGVNS. The CDR3 length is 11 residues. The CDR3 protein is CASSQGTEAFF. CDR3 in DNA: TGTGCCAGCAGCCAGGGGACTGAAGCTTTCTTT.

The genes are TRBV6-5 and TRBJ1-1; 9 bases match TRBD1. V gave up 2 bases and J gave up 7 bases; unmatched junction bases: 11. The length of the CDR3 is 16 residues. Per the germline V gene, CDR1 is MNHEY and CDR2 is SVGAGI. The CDR3 nucleotides read TGTGCCAGCAGTTACGGGGGGGACAGGGAATATGGTGAAGCTTTCTTT. It specifies CASSYGGDREYGEAFF.

In regard to this clone: The same CDR3 also results from other DNA sequences found in this sample. The chain links TRBV18 to TRBJ2-7; 8 nucleotides agree with TRBD2. CDR3 length: 15 residues. The trim removed 2 bases at V and 3 bases at J, leaving 6 bases unmatched. Germline loops: CDR1 KGHSH, CDR2 LQKENI. The CDR3 DNA sequence: TGTGCCAGCTCACCAGGTTCCGGGAGGGTCTACGAGCAGTACTTC. Translation gives CASSPGSGRVYEQYF.

The gene calls are TRBV28 and TRBJ1-5, with D tentatively TRBD1 (6 bases). CDR1 MDHEN and CDR2 SYDVKM come from the germline V gene. V lost 5 bases and J 1 base, leaving 18 bases between the germline ends. CDR3 length: 17 amino acids. This chain's CDR3 is CASSLGGASGSNQPQHF. In DNA, the CDR3 is TGTGCCAGCAGTCTGGGGGGGGCCTCGGGGAGCAATCAGCCCCAGCATTTT. The complete variable domain, with remaining parts taken from reference TRBV28 and TRBJ1-5, reads DVKVTQSSRYLVKRTGEKVFLECVQDMDHENMFWYRQDPGLGLRLIYFSYDVKMKEKGDIPEGYSVSREKKERFSLILESASTNQTSMYLCASSLGGASGSNQPQHFGDGTRLSIL.

V is TRBV14 and J is TRBJ2-3; 8 positions match TRBD2. Germline trimming cut 3 bases from V and 2 bases from J; bases unmatched to any gene: 10. The CDR3 sequence is 17 residues long. CDR1 is SGHDN and CDR2 is FVKESK in the germline V gene. The CDR3 region has the DNA TGTGCCAGCAGCCACTTTAGCGGGACACTTTACACAGATACGCAGTATTTT. This gives the protein CASSHFSGTLYTDTQYF. Full variable domain (rest looked up from reference TRBV14 and TRBJ2-3): EAGVTQFPSHSVIEKGQTVTLRCDPISGHDNLYWYRRVMGKEIKFLLHFVKESKQDESGMPNNRFLAERTGGTYSTLKVQPAELEDSGVYFCASSHFSGTLYTDTQYFGPGTRLTVL.

V usage is TRBV7-9 and J usage is TRBJ2-3; D perhaps matches TRBD2 (6 bases). This CDR3 contains 15 residues. V lost 8 bases, J lost 1 base, and 16 bases lay in between. Looked up from germline, CDR1 is SEHNR and CDR2 is FQNEAQ (reference sequence). CDR3 residues: CASGDSGLRTDTQYF. The CDR3 DNA sequence: TGTGCCAGCGGGGATTCGGGACTCCGCACAGATACGCAGTATTTT.

The rearrangement links TRBV18 to TRBJ2-7, with a weak D call TRBD1 (5 bases). Per germline, CDR1 KGHSH and CDR2 LQKENI. The CDR3 consists of 13 residues. V dropped 0 bases and J dropped 6 bases, with 9 bases sitting between them. The CDR3 DNA follows: TGTGCCAGCTCACCACCAGGGGTGAGCGAGCAGTACTTC. It codes for CASSPPGVSEQYF.